This T cell receptor (beta chain) appears in the sequencing data of a study of early T cells in non-severe SARS-CoV-2 infection. Study context: Investigators sequenced bulk RNA drawn from unsorted whole blood, and chains remained unpaired. The study's findings and limits: Matching with VDJdb favored anti-spike CD8 responses (missing private and CD4 specificities).

In this sample, this clonotype turned up many times. Its antigen is still unknown. The protocol attached unique molecular identifiers to individual cDNA molecules. TCRdb re-derived calls from the 5' RACE reads in MiXCR, one entry per CDR3 protein. The data show some 42,000 distinct CDR3 sequences, approximately 5.9% seen once. Germline V gene data show CDR1 as SEHNR and CDR2 as FQNEAQ (reference sequence). CDR3 length: 12 amino acids. The V gene lost 5 bases and the J gene lost 5 bases, with 7 bases spanning the gap. V usage is TRBV7-9 and J usage is TRBJ2-1; D unclear. Sequencing used whole blood, obtained at baseline. This receptor was identified in an adult who was a healthcare worker with PCR-confirmed SARS-CoV-2 infection or an uninfected control (not recorded which). The CDR3: CASSPPDNEQFF. The CDR3 region has the DNA TGTGCCAGCAGCCCCCCCGACAATGAGCAGTTCTTC.